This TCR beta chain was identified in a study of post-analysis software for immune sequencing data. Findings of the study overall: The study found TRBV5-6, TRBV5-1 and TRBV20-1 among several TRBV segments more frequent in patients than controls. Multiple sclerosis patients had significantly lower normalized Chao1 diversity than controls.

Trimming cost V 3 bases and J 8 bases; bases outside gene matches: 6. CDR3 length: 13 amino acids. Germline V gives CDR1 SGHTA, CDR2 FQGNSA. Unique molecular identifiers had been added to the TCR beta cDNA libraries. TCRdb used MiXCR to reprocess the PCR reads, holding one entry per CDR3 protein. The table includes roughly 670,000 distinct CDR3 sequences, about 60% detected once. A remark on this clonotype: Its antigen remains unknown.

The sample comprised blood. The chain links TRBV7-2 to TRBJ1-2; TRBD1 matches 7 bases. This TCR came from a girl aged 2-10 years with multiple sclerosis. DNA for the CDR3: TGTGCCAGCAGCTTCAGACAGGGTAGAGGCTACACCTTC. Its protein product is CASSFRQGRGYTF.